These 27 T cell receptor beta chains share one sample of origin, sequenced in a study of blood T cell repertoires in COVID-19. Profiled with immunoSEQ multiplex PCR; TCRdb holds only in-frame clones, not every one. The sample lists roughly 110,000 clones; more than 80% were seen once. The specimen was peripheral blood. Source of these receptors: an older woman with COVID-19, enrolled during active disease.

The chain carries TRBV19 and TRBJ2-5, with a weak D call TRBD1 (5 bases). V was clipped by 2 bases and J by 5 bases, with 12 bases between them. Germline assignment: CDR1 LNHDA and CDR2 SQIVND (reference sequence). The CDR3 sequence is 14 residues long. The CDR3 DNA is TGTGCCAGTAGTATACTGGACATGCGGGAGACCCAGTACTTC. Encoded protein: CASSILDMRETQYF.

V is TRBV3-1 (or the pseudogene TRBV3-2) and J is TRBJ1-2, with D tentatively TRBD1 (6 bases). V gave up 5 bases and J gave up 1 base, with 17 bases separating them. This CDR3 has 16 residues. Germline CDR1 is LGHDT and CDR2 is YNNKEL (reference sequence). CDR3 in DNA: TGTGCCAGCAGCGGCCGGGACAAGAAATTTAACTATGGCTACACCTTC. Residues: CASSGRDKKFNYGYTF.

A note on this clone: Other DNA sequences in the sample encode the same CDR3. The chain uses TRBV3-1 (or the pseudogene TRBV3-2) and TRBJ1-2; tentatively, D is TRBD1 (5 bases). Germline CDR1 reads LGHDT; CDR2 reads YNNKEL (reference sequence). The CDR3 totals 15 residues. V was trimmed by 5 bases and J by 1 base, leaving 14 bases between them. The CDR3 reads CASSFSREINYGYTF. The CDR3 bases are TGTGCCAGCAGCTTTTCCAGGGAAATTAACTATGGCTACACCTTC.

V is TRBV19 and J is TRBJ1-6; D possibly corresponds to TRBD1 (5 bases). The CDR3 length is 13 residues. CDR1 is LNHDA and CDR2 is SQIVND in the germline V gene (reference sequence). V was trimmed by 6 bases and J by 7 bases, leaving 10 bases between them. The CDR3 DNA follows: TGTGCCAGTAGCCAGGGAAGAAATTCACCCCTCCACTTT. Its protein is CASSQGRNSPLHF.

The chain has TRBV3-1 (or the pseudogene TRBV3-2) and TRBJ2-7; no definite D call. CDR3 size: 15 residues. Germline V gene data show CDR1 as LGHDT and CDR2 as YNNKEL (reference sequence). V lost 0 bases, J lost 2 bases, and 11 bases lay in between. Here the CDR3 reads CASSQETQVAYEQYF. In DNA, the CDR3 is TGTGCCAGCAGCCAAGAAACCCAGGTAGCCTACGAGCAGTACTTC.

J is TRBJ1-1 and V is TRBV5-4; no clear D gene. The CDR3 contains 12 residues. Germline CDR1 SGHNT, CDR2 YYREEE (reference sequence). V dropped 0 bases and J dropped 3 bases, with 3 bases sitting between them. This CDR3 reads CASSLGDTEAFF. Here the CDR3 DNA reads TGTGCCAGCAGCTTGGGAGACACTGAAGCTTTCTTT.

The genes are TRBV14 and TRBJ2-1; tentatively, D is TRBD2 (6 bases). The germline gives CDR1 SGHDN, CDR2 FVKESK. The V end was cut by 6 bases, the J end by 0 bases, with 9 bases between. The CDR3 length is 14 residues. The CDR3, as DNA: TGTGCCAGCAGGGCTAGCGTCTCCTACAATGAGCAGTTCTTC. Translating gives CASRASVSYNEQFF. Supplemented by reference TRBV14 and TRBJ2-1, the full variable domain reads EAGVTQFPSHSVIEKGQTVTLRCDPISGHDNLYWYRRVMGKEIKFLLHFVKESKQDESGMPNNRFLAERTGGTYSTLKVQPAELEDSGVYFCASRASVSYNEQFFGPGTRLTVL.

This chain links TRBV6-5 with TRBJ1-6; D is ambiguous. The V gene's germline CDR1 is MNHEY and CDR2 SVGAGI. The CDR3 is 15 residues long. V lost 0 bases and J 7 bases, leaving 10 bases between the germline ends. In DNA, the CDR3 is TGTGCCAGCAGTTACTCGGCGGCCCTGAATTCACCCCTCCACTTT. It translates to CASSYSAALNSPLHF.

V and J are TRBV5-1 and TRBJ2-2; 10 bases line up with TRBD1. V shed 1 base and J 4 bases; nucleotides not matched to a gene: 4. The CDR3 contains 16 residues. Germline loops: CDR1 SGHRS, CDR2 YFSETQ. The CDR3, as DNA: TGCGCCAGCAGCTTGCCGACAGGGGGCATCACCGGGGAGCTGTTTTTT. Protein: CASSLPTGGITGELFF.

The chain has TRBV6-2 or TRBV6-3 and TRBJ1-2; D call uncertain. This CDR3 region has 12 residues. V gave up 6 bases and J gave up 4 bases, with 9 bases separating them. Germline lookup yields CDR1 MNHEY and CDR2 SVGEGT. The CDR3 DNA reads as TGTGCCAGCAGCCCCGGGTTCTATGGCTACACCTTC. Protein: CASSPGFYGYTF.

The V call is TRBV18, the J call TRBJ2-6, with 8 bases matching TRBD1. Germline CDR1 and CDR2: KGHSH and LQKENI. The V gene end was trimmed by 1 base and the J gene end by 3 bases; junction bases not matched to a gene: 11. The CDR3 is made up of 19 amino acids. The CDR3 DNA follows: TGTGCCAGCTCACCACTGGTTGGTCAGGGGGCGCTTGGGGCCAACGTCCTGACTTTC. Translated, it gives CASSPLVGQGALGANVLTF.

The CDR3: CASSDTGAGELFF. The CDR3 DNA follows: TGTGCCAGCAGTGATACAGGGGCCGGGGAGCTGTTTTTT. The V gene is TRBV25-1, the J gene TRBJ2-2; 7 nucleotides line up with TRBD1. V lost 3 bases, J lost 6 bases, and 1 base stayed unmatched. This CDR3 has 13 residues. The germline CDR1 and CDR2 sequences are MGHDK and SYGVNS.

This chain connects TRBV3-1 (or the pseudogene TRBV3-2) to TRBJ1-1; TRBD1 matches at 7 bases. The V gene end was trimmed by 5 bases and the J gene end by 1 base; junction bases not matched to a gene: 7. Germline V gives CDR1 LGHDT, CDR2 YNNKEL (reference sequence). This CDR3 region has 15 residues. CDR3: CASSEGTVTNTEAFF. The CDR3 DNA reads TGTGCCAGCAGCGAGGGGACAGTAACGAACACTGAAGCTTTCTTT.

This clone has only a few counts. Within the sample, other DNA sequences also encode this same CDR3. The V gene is TRBV7-9, the J gene TRBJ2-7; the D gene is possibly TRBD1 (6 bases). V lost 0 bases, J lost 2 bases, and 8 bases lay in between. The CDR3 is 14 amino acids. CDR1 and CDR2 from the germline V gene are SEHNR and FQNEAQ (reference sequence). The CDR3 sequence: CASSLAGAPYEQYF. In nucleotides, the CDR3 is TGTGCCAGCAGCTTAGCGGGGGCCCCCTACGAGCAGTACTTC.

The CDR3 region is CASSWTGSSYEQYF. CDR3 DNA: TGTGCCAGCAGTTGGACAGGGTCTTCCTACGAGCAGTACTTC. The rearrangement links TRBV27 to TRBJ2-7; 8 bases match TRBD1. Losses at the gene ends were 4 bases for V and 1 base for J; bases not matched to a gene: 3. The germline V gene has CDR1 MNHEY and CDR2 SMNVEV (reference sequence). The CDR3 covers 14 residues.

The J gene is TRBJ1-6, the V gene TRBV4-3; no definite D call. This CDR3 has 18 residues. Germline values: CDR1 LGHNA, CDR2 YSLEER. Trimming took off 0 bases at V and 5 bases at J, with 17 bases between the two ends. The CDR3 sequence: CASSQDREGDKDNSPLHF. CDR3 nucleotide sequence: TGCGCCAGCAGCCAAGATCGGGAGGGAGACAAGGATAATTCACCCCTCCACTTT.

The chain joins TRBV7-3 to TRBJ2-1; TRBD2 matches 10 bases. After removal of 7 bases from V and 6 bases from J, the junction contained 9 bases not matched to a gene. CDR1 and CDR2 from the germline V gene are SGHTA and FQGTGA. The CDR3 is 15 amino acids. The CDR3 here is CASTLASGGSNEQFF. In DNA form, the CDR3 reads TGTGCCAGCACCCTTGCTAGCGGGGGATCCAATGAGCAGTTCTTC.

This clone has a handful of counts. The V gene is TRBV28, the J gene TRBJ1-1; D is perhaps TRBD1 (6 bases). The CDR3 loop spans 11 amino acids. Trimming shortened V by 6 bases and J by 7 bases, and 9 bases separated the two germline ends. Looked up from germline, CDR1 is MDHEN and CDR2 is SYDVKM. The CDR3 sequence is CASSLQGEAFF. As DNA, the CDR3 is TGTGCCAGCAGCTTACAGGGTGAAGCTTTCTTT.

This clone was picked up a small number of times. The junction departs from germline at one end; a sequencing error may be responsible. The genes are TRBV19 and TRBJ1-5; possible D gene TRBD1, 6 bases. Germline CDR1 reads LNHDA; CDR2 reads SQIVND (reference sequence). The CDR3 has 13 amino acids. CDR3 nucleotide sequence: TGCGCAGTAGGGGGGGCAGGGAATCAGCCCCAGCATTTT. Amino acids: CAVGGAGNQPQHF. Using reference TRBV19 and TRBJ1-5 for the parts outside the CDR3, the full variable domain is DGGITQSPKYLFRKEGQNVTLSCEQNLNHDAMYWYRQDPGQGLRLIYYSQIVNDFQKGDIAEGYSVSREKKESFPLTVTSAQKNPTAFYLCAVGGAGNQPQHFGDGTRLSIL.

The chain uses TRBV6-5 and TRBJ1-1; D gene ambiguous. Germline CDR1 and CDR2: MNHEY and SVGAGI. The CDR3 is 11 amino acids. Trimming left V 11 bases short and J 5 bases short, with 12 bases between. Here the CDR3 reads CAPKGGTEAFF. The CDR3 DNA follows: TGTGCCCCGAAGGGAGGGACTGAAGCTTTCTTT.

V gene TRBV6-2 or TRBV6-3 combines with J gene TRBJ1-5, with 8 bases lining up with TRBD1. Germline V gene sequence: CDR1 MNHEY, CDR2 SVGEGT. V dropped 4 bases and J dropped 5; count of bases not matched to a gene: 4. This CDR3 comprises 14 residues. The CDR3 sequence is CASSLPGGDQPQHF. The CDR3 DNA sequence: TGTGCCAGCAGTTTACCAGGGGGCGATCAGCCCCAGCATTTT.

The sample holds one count of this clone. V usage is TRBV30 and J usage is TRBJ2-1; 10 positions match TRBD2. In germline, CDR1 is GTSNPN, CDR2 SVGIG (reference sequence). The CDR3 totals 14 residues. J lost 7 bases, V lost 2 bases, and 5 bases had no gene match. Here the CDR3 DNA reads TGTGCCTGGAGTAGCGGGGGGGCGTGGAATGAGCAGTTCTTC. It is translated as CAWSSGGAWNEQFF.

This chain joins TRBV29-1 and TRBJ1-2; D gene uncertain. There are 15 residues in the CDR3. In germline, CDR1 is SQVTM, CDR2 ANQGSEA. Deletions cut 1 base from V and 5 bases from J, with 17 bases between. CDR3 region: CSVEVTRGGGYGYTF. CDR3 nucleotide sequence: TGCAGCGTTGAAGTAACCCGGGGTGGCGGTTATGGCTACACCTTC.

The chain uses TRBV18 and TRBJ1-1; possible D gene TRBD1, 5 bases. Trimming removed 5 bases from V and 7 bases from J, with 11 bases in between. CDR1 is KGHSH, CDR2 LQKENI, per germline. CDR3 size: 12 residues. For the CDR3, the DNA is TGTGCCAGCTCATGGAGGGGAGGTGAAGCTTTCTTT. Its translation is CASSWRGGEAFF.

This sequence joins TRBV27 and TRBJ1-4, with a weak D call TRBD1 (6 bases). This CDR3 is built from 14 residues. Per germline, CDR1 MNHEY and CDR2 SMNVEV (reference sequence). Trimming removed 3 bases from V and 8 bases from J, with 13 bases in between. The CDR3 bases are TGTGCCAGCAGTTTTGGCGGGGGCGAGGAAAAACTGTTTTTT. Amino acids: CASSFGGGEEKLFF.

CDR3 region: CASSPGPPGGQANEKLFF. The CDR3 DNA reads TGTGCCAGCAGCCCCGGGCCGCCAGGGGGTCAGGCTAATGAAAAACTGTTTTTT. The rearrangement uses TRBV5-6 and TRBJ1-4, with 7 positions matching TRBD1. The CDR3 consists of 18 residues. Germline assignment: CDR1 SGHDT and CDR2 YYEEEE. The junction had 15 bases not matched to a gene; V was cut back by 4 bases and J by 3 bases.

V is TRBV9 and J is TRBJ2-3; 14 bases align to TRBD2. CDR1 is SGDLS, CDR2 YYNGEE, per germline. V dropped 5 bases and J dropped 4; count of bases not matched to a gene: 6. This CDR3 contains 16 residues. Here the CDR3 reads CASRGLAGGGADTQYF. The CDR3 DNA is TGTGCCAGCAGAGGACTAGCGGGGGGTGGCGCAGATACGCAGTATTTT.